Presented here are 29 T cell receptor beta chains from one specimen sequenced in a study of T cell responses to AZD1222 COVID-19 vaccine. The protocol was immunoSEQ multiplex PCR, while the TCRdb copy is restricted to in-frame clones and leaves out a portion. Of around 190,000 clones listed, 90% to 95% are singletons. The sequences come from peripheral blood, collected 28 days after the second AZD1222 dose. Receptors originate from an adult who received the AZD1222 COVID-19 vaccine.

This chain joins TRBV25-1 and TRBJ2-2; D might be TRBD2 (6 bases). The CDR3 totals 16 residues. V lost 7 bases to trimming and J lost 4 bases, with 19 bases between them. Per the germline V gene, CDR1 is MGHDK and CDR2 is SYGVNS. The CDR3 protein is CASTPSREEFTGELFF. The DNA for the CDR3 is TGTGCCAGCACCCCTTCGAGGGAGGAATTCACCGGGGAGCTGTTTTTT.

The chain joins TRBV12-3 or TRBV12-4 to TRBJ1-2, with D perhaps matching TRBD1 (6 bases). Between the trimmed V and J ends, which lost 6 bases and 5 bases, there was a span of 13 bases. The CDR3 has 13 residues. Here the CDR3 DNA reads TGTGCCAGCAGCCCCGGGGGGCCGTATGGCTACACCTTC. Its protein product is CASSPGGPYGYTF.

The V call is TRBV6-1, the J call TRBJ1-2, with TRBD1 as a possible D gene (5 bases). Germline V lookup: CDR1 MNHNS, CDR2 SASEGT. Deletions cut 2 bases from V and 0 bases from J, with 13 bases between. The CDR3 runs to 16 residues. In DNA, the CDR3 is TGTGCCAGCAGTGAATTTATGACAGAGGCTAACTATGGCTACACCTTC. Translated, it gives CASSEFMTEANYGYTF.

This clone was observed a single time. CDR3: CASSLRQPGEKLFF. Written as DNA, the CDR3 is TGTGCCAGCAGTTTACGGCAGCCGGGGGAAAAACTGTTTTTT. V is TRBV28 and J is TRBJ1-4; D unclear. The CDR3 consists of 14 residues. CDR1 and CDR2 from the germline V gene are MDHEN and SYDVKM. Trimming stripped 2 bases from V and 8 bases from J, with 12 bases between.

J is TRBJ1-1 and V is TRBV5-1, with D unclear. V was cut by 4 bases and J by 1 base, with 8 bases left in between. In germline, CDR1 is SGHRS, CDR2 YFSETQ. The CDR3 loop spans 13 amino acids. The chain's CDR3 is CASSTLSNTEAFF. The CDR3 DNA is TGCGCCAGCAGCACCTTATCGAACACTGAAGCTTTCTTT.

The chain carries TRBV11-2 and TRBJ1-1; D is undetermined. V dropped 5 bases and J dropped 1 base, with 20 bases sitting between them. CDR3 length: 17 residues. The germline V gene encodes CDR1 SGHAT and CDR2 FQNNGV. CDR3 coding DNA: TGTGCCAGCAGCGGTCCGGGCCGCCCCAGAACGAACACTGAAGCTTTCTTT. Protein sequence: CASSGPGRPRTNTEAFF. The variable domain in full, with the rest retrieved from reference TRBV11-2 and TRBJ1-1, is EAGVAQSPRYKIIEKRQSVAFWCNPISGHATLYWYQQILGQGPKLLIQFQNNGVVDDSQLPKDRFSAERLKGVDSTLKIQPAKLEDSAVYLCASSGPGRPRTNTEAFFGQGTRLTVV.

The chain couples TRBV5-5 to TRBJ2-7; perhaps TRBD2 as D (5 bases). The CDR3 consists of 15 residues. Trimming removed 4 bases at V and 3 bases at J, with 17 bases between. Germline CDR1 SGHKS, CDR2 YYEKEE (reference sequence). The CDR3 nucleotides are TGTGCCAGCAGCCCGACGGAGGAGGCCCACTACGAGCAGTACTTC. It is translated as CASSPTEEAHYEQYF.

The chain joins TRBV24-1 to TRBJ1-5; D perhaps matches TRBD1 (6 bases). Germline CDR1 reads KGHDR; CDR2 reads SFDVKD. This CDR3 region has 15 residues. The ends were cut back, 4 bases at V and 6 bases at J, with 15 bases in the middle. CDR3 DNA: TGTGCCACCAGTGAGTCACATGGGGGCGGTCAGCCCCAGCATTTT. Encoded protein: CATSESHGGGQPQHF.

V usage is TRBV7-9 and J usage is TRBJ2-3, with D tentatively TRBD2 (5 bases). Trimming shortened V by 0 bases and J by 4 bases, and 11 bases separated the two germline ends. This CDR3 is built from 15 residues. The germline V gene has CDR1 SEHNR and CDR2 FQNEAQ (reference sequence). CDR3: CASSLADSSADTQYF. The CDR3 DNA sequence: TGTGCCAGCAGCTTAGCGGACTCGAGTGCAGATACGCAGTATTTT.

The chain joins TRBV12-5 to TRBJ2-3; TRBD1 might be the D (6 bases). The length of the CDR3 is 15 residues. The germline CDR1 and CDR2 sequences are LGHNT and FRNRAP. The ends were cut back, 8 bases at V and 3 bases at J, with 18 bases in the middle. The CDR3 DNA reads TGTGCTAGTAGCCCACAGGGATCTTCAACAGATACGCAGTATTTT. Translating it yields CASSPQGSSTDTQYF.

The chain joins TRBV27 to TRBJ1-1; a weak D match, TRBD1 (5 bases). CDR3 size: 14 residues. Germline CDR1 is MNHEY and CDR2 is SMNVEV (reference sequence). V lost 5 bases, J lost 4 bases, and 14 bases lay in between. The CDR3 region has the DNA TGTGCCAGCAGTGGGGGGGTTGTGGTCACTGAAGCTTTCTTT. Residues: CASSGGVVVTEAFF.

The rearrangement uses TRBV5-6 and TRBJ2-7; tentative D call: TRBD2 (6 bases). The V gene's germline CDR1 is SGHDT and CDR2 YYEEEE. The CDR3 runs to 14 residues. V was shortened by 4 bases and J by 3 bases, with 14 bases between the two germline ends. CDR3 in DNA: TGTGCCAGCAGCCGTGGGGGGACGAACTACGAGCAGTACTTC. This encodes CASSRGGTNYEQYF.

The V and J genes are TRBV28 and TRBJ1-2; D possibly corresponds to TRBD1 (6 bases). The CDR3 runs to 17 residues. V shed 5 bases and J shed 4 bases, with 23 bases lying between them. CDR1 and CDR2 from the germline V gene are MDHEN and SYDVKM. CDR3 DNA sequence: TGTGCCAGCAGTCCGCCCCTTTATGGGGGCCGTGTCTATGGCTACACCTTC. The encoded protein is CASSPPLYGGRVYGYTF.

This clone has a single count. The CDR3 spells CASSSFGQAFF. CDR3 bases: TGTGCCAGCAGCTCCTTTGGGCAAGCTTTCTTT. The rearrangement uses TRBV7-9 and TRBJ1-1; D is uncertain. V lost 4 bases and J lost 9, with 9 bases in between. Per the germline V gene, CDR1 is SEHNR and CDR2 is FQNEAQ (reference sequence). The CDR3 extends over 11 amino acids.

The chain has TRBV5-3 and TRBJ2-7; 9 bases map to TRBD2. TRBV5-3 is filed as an ORF, its function uncertain. The V and J ends lost 0 bases and 4 bases, in that order; junction bases with no gene match: 5. This CDR3 comprises 15 residues. The CDR3 spells CARSLVQREAYEQYF. CDR3 sequence (DNA): TGTGCCAGAAGCTTGGTCCAGCGGGAGGCATACGAGCAGTACTTC.

The chain joins TRBV6-5 to TRBJ2-3; possible D gene TRBD1, 6 bases. Deletions cut 2 bases from V and 1 base from J, with 7 bases between. CDR3 length equals 14 residues. Germline CDR1 MNHEY, CDR2 SVGAGI. This CDR3 is CASSYEGGTDTQYF. Here the CDR3 DNA reads TGTGCCAGCAGTTACGAGGGGGGCACAGATACGCAGTATTTT.

This sequence joins TRBV4-1 and TRBJ1-1; weak D call: TRBD1 (6 bases). CDR3 length: 14 amino acids. Germline values: CDR1 MGHRA, CDR2 YSYEKL. With 5 bases removed from V and 4 bases from J, the gap between germline ends came to 14 bases. CDR3 residues: CASSSYRVSTEAFF. The CDR3 coding sequence is TGCGCCAGCAGCTCGTACAGGGTATCCACTGAAGCTTTCTTT.

The chain carries TRBV5-4 and TRBJ1-1, with D perhaps matching TRBD1 (5 bases). The germline V gene encodes CDR1 SGHNT and CDR2 YYREEE (reference sequence). The CDR3 is made up of 17 amino acids. V was clipped by 2 bases and J by 3 bases, with 20 bases between them. The DNA of the CDR3 is TGTGCCAGCAGCTTCTGGCGTAAGGGAGGGACCCACACTGAAGCTTTCTTT. It specifies CASSFWRKGGTHTEAFF.

The genes are TRBV2 and TRBJ1-1; 12 bases match TRBD1. Per the germline V gene, CDR1 is SNHLY and CDR2 is FYNNEI. Trimming removed 3 bases from V and 0 bases from J; junction bases left unmatched: 5. The CDR3 covers 17 residues. The CDR3 here is CASSDPGQGALNTEAFF. Written as DNA, the CDR3 is TGTGCCAGCAGTGACCCGGGACAGGGGGCGTTGAACACTGAAGCTTTCTTT.

The CDR3 DNA reads as TGTGCCAGCAGCAACCGGGGACAGTTGAACACTGAAGCTTTCTTT. Amino acid sequence: CASSNRGQLNTEAFF. The rearrangement links TRBV11-3 to TRBJ1-1, with 7 bases aligning to TRBD1. CDR1 is SGHNT, CDR2 YENEEA, per germline. CDR3 length: 15 residues. Unmatched junction bases numbered 6, after V lost 5 bases and J lost 0 bases.

This chain links TRBV19 with TRBJ2-7; a weak D match, TRBD1 (6 bases). Per the germline V gene, CDR1 is LNHDA and CDR2 is SQIVND (reference sequence). With 5 bases removed from V and 2 bases from J, the gap between germline ends came to 7 bases. This CDR3 contains 12 residues. This chain's CDR3 is CASSWGPYEQYF. The CDR3 nucleotides are TGTGCCAGTAGTTGGGGGCCCTACGAGCAGTACTTC.

V is TRBV27 and J is TRBJ2-7; the D gene is possibly TRBD1 (6 bases). The V end was cut by 3 bases, the J end by 3 bases, with 12 bases between. The CDR3 loop spans 14 amino acids. Germline V gene sequence: CDR1 MNHEY, CDR2 SMNVEV (reference sequence). Here the CDR3 DNA reads TGTGCCAGCAGTTTTTTGGACAGCCTCTACGAGCAGTACTTC. Its translation is CASSFLDSLYEQYF.

This chain connects TRBV5-1 to TRBJ1-2, with TRBD1 identical over 12 bases. CDR3 length equals 16 residues. Losses at the gene ends were 4 bases for V and 4 bases for J; bases not matched to a gene: 8. Germline V lookup: CDR1 SGHRS, CDR2 YFSETQ. The CDR3 loop reads CASSLEGTGGGYGYTF. The CDR3 coding sequence is TGCGCCAGCAGCCTGGAAGGGACAGGGGGCGGCTATGGCTACACCTTC. The whole variable domain, filled in from reference TRBV5-1 and TRBJ1-2, reads KAGVTQTPRYLIKTRGQQVTLSCSPISGHRSVSWYQQTPGQGLQFLFEYFSETQRNKGNFPGRFSGRQFSNSRSEMNVSTLELGDSALYLCASSLEGTGGGYGYTFGSGTRLTVV.

The J gene is TRBJ2-7, the V gene TRBV28, with 10 bases lining up with TRBD2. The CDR3 is 14 amino acids. V shed 5 bases and J 5 bases; nucleotides not matched to a gene: 6. CDR1 is MDHEN and CDR2 is SYDVKM in the germline V gene. DNA for the CDR3: TGTGCCAGCAGTGCTCCTAGCGGGAGAGACGAGCAGTACTTC. Translating gives CASSAPSGRDEQYF. Supplemented by reference TRBV28 and TRBJ2-7, the full variable domain reads DVKVTQSSRYLVKRTGEKVFLECVQDMDHENMFWYRQDPGLGLRLIYFSYDVKMKEKGDIPEGYSVSREKKERFSLILESASTNQTSMYLCASSAPSGRDEQYFGPGTRLTVT.

The chain recombines TRBV7-2 with TRBJ2-7; maybe TRBD1 (7 bases). V lost 3 bases to trimming and J lost 4 bases, with 19 bases between them. Germline assignment: CDR1 SGHTA and CDR2 FQGNSA. The CDR3 runs 16 residues. CDR3 protein: CASSFSPSRGAYEQYF. The CDR3 DNA sequence: TGTGCCAGCAGCTTTTCGCCCAGCAGGGGGGCGTACGAGCAGTACTTC. The variable domain in full, completed from reference TRBV7-2 and TRBJ2-7, reads GAGVSQSPSNKVTEKGKDVELRCDPISGHTALYWYRQSLGQGLEFLIYFQGNSAPDKSGLPSDRFSAERTGGSVSTLTIQRTQQEDSAVYLCASSFSPSRGAYEQYFGPGTRLTVT.

The chain combines TRBV25-1 with TRBJ1-5; D gene unclear. Trimming cost V 5 bases and J 4 bases, with 6 bases left between them. Germline values: CDR1 MGHDK, CDR2 SYGVNS. This CDR3 contains 12 residues. CDR3 sequence (DNA): TGTGCCAGCAGTCGAGGGAATCAGCCCCAGCATTTT. Translated: CASSRGNQPQHF. The full variable domain, completed using reference TRBV25-1 and TRBJ1-5, is EADIYQTPRYLVIGTGKKITLECSQTMGHDKMYWYQQDPGMELHLIHYSYGVNSTEKGDLSSESTVSRIRTEHFPLTLESARPSHTSQYLCASSRGNQPQHFGDGTRLSIL.

This clone was seen a single time. The J gene is TRBJ2-2, the V gene TRBV7-3; maybe TRBD2 (6 bases). Deletions cut 5 bases from V and 4 bases from J, with 11 bases between. Germline CDR1 is SGHTA and CDR2 is FQGTGA. The CDR3 is 14 amino acids. The CDR3 is CASSPVAVTGELFF. CDR3 nucleotide sequence: TGTGCCAGCAGCCCAGTAGCGGTCACCGGGGAGCTGTTTTTT.

The V and J genes are TRBV12-3 or TRBV12-4 and TRBJ1-1; 8 bases map to TRBD1. J was trimmed by 0 bases and V by 6 bases; bases with no gene match: 0. The CDR3 loop spans 13 amino acids. Here the CDR3 reads CASRQGVNTEAFF. DNA of the CDR3: TGTGCCAGCAGACAGGGGGTGAACACTGAAGCTTTCTTT.

The J gene is TRBJ2-7, the V gene TRBV2; D is possibly TRBD1 (5 bases). The CDR3 runs 14 residues. The germline gives CDR1 SNHLY, CDR2 FYNNEI. V lost 2 bases, J lost 2 bases, and 10 bases lay in between. The CDR3 protein is CASSEQGSTYEQYF. CDR3 nucleotides: TGTGCCAGCAGTGAACAGGGTAGTACCTACGAGCAGTACTTC.